The clone carrying this TCR beta chain has only a few counts. Trimming removed 2 bases from V and 0 bases from J, with 4 bases in between. The CDR3 totals 12 residues. Germline V gene data show CDR1 as DFQATT and CDR2 as SNEGSKA (reference sequence). This sample was taken from a study of blood T cells in healthy people across ages. The use of a sample-barcoded 5' primer and a J-beta primer mix characterized a second PCR of 7 to 11 cycles. Any given sample supplied a minimum of 3 million CDR3-containing paired-end reads. MiXCR, run by TCRdb on the 5' RACE reads, gives a single entry per CDR3 protein. The table has fewer than 600,000 distinct CDR3 sequences, about 25% seen once; the top ten hold approximately 3.7%. Another study also made use of these data, one on T cells of mothers and their children.

This clonotype was sampled from a boy aged 2 to 10 in good health. Sample: blood. The V call is TRBV20-1, the J call TRBJ1-1; D is uncertain. In DNA, the CDR3 is TGCAGTGCTAGATTTGTGAACACTGAAGCTTTCTTT. Amino acid sequence: CSARFVNTEAFF.